This T cell receptor (beta chain) comes out of a study of T-cell memory formation after mild COVID-19. Study findings and constraints: Researchers found some responding clones in pre-infection memory, a sign that cross-reactive memory joined. For second-wave clones that peaked at day 37, SARS-CoV-2 specificity went unverified.

Constant-segment primers and 5'RACE yielded cDNA libraries for TCR alpha and TCR beta, each carrying sample barcodes and UMIs. TCRdb re-called the 5' RACE reads through MiXCR, storing one row per CDR3 protein. The repertoire consists of approximately 500,000 distinct CDR3 sequences, with approximately 23% occurring once and the leading ten covering 9.5% to 15%. Details on this clonotype: Its cognate antigen is unknown.

With V trimmed by 2 bases and J by 1 base, 3 bases remained unmatched. Germline V lookup: CDR1 DFQATT, CDR2 SNEGSKA (reference sequence). The CDR3 covers 14 residues. The rearrangement joins TRBV20-1 to TRBJ1-2; 8 bases are a match to TRBD1. The sequence was obtained from an adult woman who had mild COVID-19 (a few samples of this study predate the infection). Cell type and time point are not known. Sample: PBMCs or a T cell subset sorted from them (not recorded which). The DNA for the CDR3 is TGCAGTGCTAGATCCGGACAGGGTAACTATGGCTACACCTTC. Amino acids: CSARSGQGNYGYTF.